This is a list of T cell receptor beta chains from one sample in a study of blood T cells in healthy people across ages. TCRdb ran MiXCR on the 5' RACE reads and lists one entry per CDR3 protein. The sample consists of fewer than 1,200,000 distinct CDR3 sequences, under 30% of them appearing once. These records were also assigned to another study, of T cells of mothers and their children.

Sequencing input: blood. These receptors were collected from a girl aged 2 to 10 in good health. Each CDR3 is given with its conserved first and last residue. The D gene is left open where the match is weak. Clone size is shown for a subset of rows, as once, few, many or a class of expanded clone.

size: -
D: -
J: TRBJ2-5
V: TRBV7-9
DNA: TGTGCCAGCAGCTTAGTAGCCAGGCTACCATTCCAAGAGACCCAGTACTTC
CDR3: CASSLVARLPFQETQYF

size: -
D: TRBD2
J: TRBJ2-7
V: TRBV12-3/TRBV12-4
DNA: TGTGCCAGCAGTTCCCCACGGGCGGGGGTGCACTACGAGCAGTACTTC
CDR3: CASSSPRAGVHYEQYF

size: -
D: -
J: TRBJ1-1
V: TRBV2
DNA: TGTGCCAGCAGTGGTAGTGTCTTCCGGGGGAACACTGAAGCTTTCTTT
CDR3: CASSGSVFRGNTEAFF

size: -
D: -
J: TRBJ2-4
V: TRBV12-3/TRBV12-4
DNA: TGTGCCAGCAGTCCCACAGACATCAAAAACATTCAGTACTTC
CDR3: CASSPTDIKNIQYF

size: -
D: -
J: TRBJ2-1
V: TRBV12-3/TRBV12-4
DNA: TGTGCCAGCAGTTTTGCCGGGATGGGCTATGAGCAGTTCTTC
CDR3: CASSFAGMGYEQFF

size: many
D: -
J: TRBJ2-2
V: TRBV12-3/TRBV12-4
DNA: TGTGCCAGCAGGAACACCGGGGAGCTGTTTTTT
CDR3: CASRNTGELFF

size: -
D: -
J: TRBJ2-1
V: TRBV24-1
DNA: TGTGCCACCAGTGATTTTCGGGCTAGCTCCTACAATGAGCAGTTCTTC
CDR3: CATSDFRASSYNEQFF

size: -
D: -
J: TRBJ2-7
V: TRBV28
DNA: TGTGCCAGCAGCTATCTCCTGAGGGATAGGTCCTACGAGCAGTACTTC
CDR3: CASSYLLRDRSYEQYF

size: few
D: -
J: TRBJ2-7
V: TRBV29-1
DNA: TGCAGCGTTGAAGATCTCGGGGGCAACGAGCAGTACTTC
CDR3: CSVEDLGGNEQYF

size: few
D: -
J: TRBJ1-2
V: TRBV7-2
DNA: TGTGCCGTAATACAGGGAAAGGAGTACTATGGCTACACCTTC
CDR3: CAVIQGKEYYGYTF

size: -
D: -
J: TRBJ1-5
V: TRBV29-1
DNA: TGCAGCGTTGAAGAAGAGAATCAGCCCCAGCATTTT
CDR3: CSVEEENQPQHF

size: few
D: TRBD1
J: TRBJ2-2
V: TRBV7-2
DNA: TGTGCCAGCAGCTTAGTAGGGACAGGGTCCCCCGGGGAGCTGTTTTTT
CDR3: CASSLVGTGSPGELFF

size: few
D: -
J: TRBJ1-4
V: TRBV6-1
DNA: TGTGCCAGCAGGCGTCCGGCCAATACAGGGTATGGGGAAAAACTGTTTTTT
CDR3: CASRRPANTGYGEKLFF

size: few
D: TRBD1
J: TRBJ1-4
V: TRBV7-2
DNA: TGTGCCAGCAGCTTCCTCCAGGGGGAACTGTTTTTT
CDR3: CASSFLQGELFF

size: -
D: TRBD2
J: TRBJ2-5
V: TRBV7-9
DNA: TGTGCCAGCAGCCCCTGGGGAGGGGAGGTGGAGCAGTACTTC
CDR3: CASSPWGGEVEQYF

size: -
D: TRBD2
J: TRBJ2-1
V: TRBV7-9
DNA: TGTGCCAGCAGCAGTCACCAAGCGGGAGGCTCCCAGTTCTTC
CDR3: CASSSHQAGGSQFF

size: few
D: TRBD2
J: TRBJ2-5
V: TRBV11-2
DNA: TGTGCCAGCAGCTTTTCCGGCGGGAGAATAGGGGAGACCCAGTGCTTC
CDR3: CASSFSGGRIGETQCF

size: -
D: TRBD2
J: TRBJ2-5
V: TRBV2
DNA: TGTGCCAGCAGTGGAATACTAGCGGGGGAAGAGACCCAGTACTTC
CDR3: CASSGILAGEETQYF